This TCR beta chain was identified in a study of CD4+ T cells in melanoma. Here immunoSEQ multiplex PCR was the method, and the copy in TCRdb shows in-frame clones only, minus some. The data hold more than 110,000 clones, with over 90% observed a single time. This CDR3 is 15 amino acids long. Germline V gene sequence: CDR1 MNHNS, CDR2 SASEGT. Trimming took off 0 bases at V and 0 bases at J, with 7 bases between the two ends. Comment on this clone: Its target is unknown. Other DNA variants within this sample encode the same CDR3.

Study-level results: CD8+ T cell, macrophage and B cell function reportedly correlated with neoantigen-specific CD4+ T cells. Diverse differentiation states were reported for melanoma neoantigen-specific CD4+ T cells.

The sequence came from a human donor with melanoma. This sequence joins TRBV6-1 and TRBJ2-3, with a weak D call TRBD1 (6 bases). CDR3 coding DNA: TGTGCCAGCAGTGAAGCTACAGGGAGCACAGATACGCAGTATTTT. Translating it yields CASSEATGSTDTQYF.